This T cell receptor beta chain emerged from a study of T cell changes during pregnancy in multiple sclerosis. Sequencing was performed with immunoSEQ multiplex PCR; in TCRdb, only in-frame clones are kept and a portion is missing. The sample records roughly 120,000 clones, approximately 93% being singletons. The specimen was peripheral blood, collected before pregnancy. The clonotype comes from a female donor with multiple sclerosis, enrolled in a pregnancy study.

The CDR3 DNA follows: TGTGCCAGCACCCCTATACTCAAGAAGATGCGGGTAACTGAAGCTTTCTTT. Encoded protein: CASTPILKKMRVTEAFF. The chain uses TRBV11-2 and TRBJ1-1, with D unresolved. The CDR3 totals 17 residues. The germline gives CDR1 SGHAT, CDR2 FQNNGV. Trimming cost V 7 bases and J 5 bases, with 26 bases left between them.